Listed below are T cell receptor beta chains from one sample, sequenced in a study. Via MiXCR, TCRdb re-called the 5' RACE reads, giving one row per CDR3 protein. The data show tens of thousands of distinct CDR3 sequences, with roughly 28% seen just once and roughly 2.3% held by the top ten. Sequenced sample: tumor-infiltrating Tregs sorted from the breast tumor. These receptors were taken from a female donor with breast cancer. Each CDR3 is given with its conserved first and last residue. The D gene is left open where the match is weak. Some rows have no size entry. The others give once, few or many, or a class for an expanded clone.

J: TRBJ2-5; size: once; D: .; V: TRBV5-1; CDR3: CASSLAGGRVEETQYF; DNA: TGCGCCAGCAGCTTGGCCGGGGGGCGTGTTGAAGAGACCCAGTACTTC
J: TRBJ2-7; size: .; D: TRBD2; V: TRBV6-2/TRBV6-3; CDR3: CASRTLLAGPAYEQYF; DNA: TGTGCCAGCAGGACCCTACTAGCGGGACCTGCCTACGAGCAGTACTTC
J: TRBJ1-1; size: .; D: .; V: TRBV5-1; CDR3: CASSLDYGRSDEAFF; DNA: TGCGCCAGCAGCTTGGATTACGGTAGGAGCGATGAAGCTTTCTTT
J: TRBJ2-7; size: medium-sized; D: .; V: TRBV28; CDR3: CASRGSYEQYF; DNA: TGTGCCAGCAGAGGCAGCTACGAGCAGTACTTC
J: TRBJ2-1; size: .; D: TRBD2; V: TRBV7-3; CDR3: CAGSLAGESNEQFF; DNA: TGTGCCGGCAGCTTGGCGGGGGAAAGCAATGAGCAGTTCTTC
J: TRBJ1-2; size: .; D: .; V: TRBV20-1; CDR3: CSAREGNSYGYTF; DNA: TGCAGTGCTAGAGAAGGAAACAGCTATGGCTACACCTTC
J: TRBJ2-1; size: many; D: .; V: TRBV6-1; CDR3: CASSDSRGTQQFF; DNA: TGTGCCAGCAGTGATTCGCGCGGGACACAGCAGTTCTTC
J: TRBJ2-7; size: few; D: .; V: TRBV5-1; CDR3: CASSYSGSNSYEQYF; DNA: TGCGCCAGCAGCTATTCCGGGAGCAACTCCTACGAGCAGTACTTC
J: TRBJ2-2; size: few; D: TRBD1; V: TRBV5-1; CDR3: CASSFTPGQGRGELFF; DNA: TGCGCCAGCAGCTTTACGCCGGGACAGGGGCGCGGGGAGCTGTTTTTT
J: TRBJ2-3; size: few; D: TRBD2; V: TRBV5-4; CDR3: CASSNGGGSTDTQYF; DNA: TGTGCCAGCAGCAACGGGGGGGGTTCCACAGATACGCAGTATTTT
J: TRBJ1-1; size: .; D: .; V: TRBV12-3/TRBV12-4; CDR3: CASSPLASANTEAFF; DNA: TGTGCCAGCAGTCCGTTAGCCTCCGCGAACACTGAAGCTTTCTTT
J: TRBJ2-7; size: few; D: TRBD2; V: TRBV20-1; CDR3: CSARVAGGSSYEQYF; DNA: TGCAGTGCTAGAGTAGCGGGGGGGAGCTCCTACGAGCAGTACTTC
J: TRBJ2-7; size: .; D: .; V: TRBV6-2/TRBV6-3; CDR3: CASSYSARQARSYEQYF; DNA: TGTGCCAGCAGTTACAGCGCTCGACAGGCGCGCTCCTACGAGCAGTACTTC
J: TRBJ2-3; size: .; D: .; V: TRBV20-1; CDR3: CSAQLDTQYF; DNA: TGCAGTGCTCAGTTAGATACGCAGTATTTT
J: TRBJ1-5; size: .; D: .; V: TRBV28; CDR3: CASRGQLQNQPQHF; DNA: TGTGCCAGCAGAGGACAGCTACAGAATCAGCCCCAGCATTTT
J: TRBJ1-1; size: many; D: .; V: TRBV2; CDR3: CASSTRGDTEAFF; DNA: TGTGCCAGCAGTACTAGGGGGGACACTGAAGCTTTCTTT
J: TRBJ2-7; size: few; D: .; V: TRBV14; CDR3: CASSQEPASSYEQYF; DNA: TGTGCCAGCAGCCAAGAACCCGCCAGCTCCTACGAGCAGTACTTC
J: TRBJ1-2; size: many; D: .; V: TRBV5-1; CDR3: CASSPDSPSLYGYTF; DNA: TGCGCCAGCAGCCCGGACAGCCCATCTCTCTATGGCTACACCTTC
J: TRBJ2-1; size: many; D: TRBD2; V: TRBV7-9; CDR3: CASSLALAGTYNEQFF; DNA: TGTGCCAGCAGCTTAGCGCTAGCGGGAACTTACAATGAGCAGTTCTTC
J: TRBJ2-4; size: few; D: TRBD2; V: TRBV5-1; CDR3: CASSFGTTAKNIQYF; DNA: TGCGCCAGCAGCTTTGGGACTACGGCCAAAAACATTCAGTACTTC
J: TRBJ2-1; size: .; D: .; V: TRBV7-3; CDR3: CASSLLTGGKQFF; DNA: TGTGCCAGCAGCCTCCTTACCGGCGGGAAGCAGTTCTTC
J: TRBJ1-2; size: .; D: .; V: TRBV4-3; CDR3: CASSQGMDSLYGYTF; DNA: TGCGCCAGCAGCCAAGGGATGGACAGTCTCTATGGCTACACCTTC
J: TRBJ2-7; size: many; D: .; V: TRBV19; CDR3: CASSTSASSYEQYF; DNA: TGTGCCAGTAGTACTAGCGCGAGCTCCTACGAGCAGTACTTC
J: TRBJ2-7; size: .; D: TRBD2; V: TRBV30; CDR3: CAWRRAGGMYEQYF; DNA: TGTGCCTGGAGGAGAGCGGGAGGGATGTACGAGCAGTACTTC
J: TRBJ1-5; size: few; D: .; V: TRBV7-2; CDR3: CASSTGTTVGQPQHF; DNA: TGTGCCAGCAGTACCGGGACAACCGTAGGTCAGCCCCAGCATTTT
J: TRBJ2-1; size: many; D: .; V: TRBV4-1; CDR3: CASSQVNLVSYNEQFF; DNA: TGCGCCAGCAGCCAAGTTAATCTTGTCTCCTACAATGAGCAGTTCTTC
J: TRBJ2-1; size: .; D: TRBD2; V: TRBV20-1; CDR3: CSGRRGGINEQFF; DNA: TGCAGTGGAAGGCGGGGGGGCATCAATGAGCAGTTCTTC
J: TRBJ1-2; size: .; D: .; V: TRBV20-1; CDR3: CSARGGDNYGYTF; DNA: TGCAGTGCTAGAGGTGGGGACAACTATGGCTACACCTTC
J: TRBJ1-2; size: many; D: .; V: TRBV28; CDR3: CASGNFQRGQAGYTF; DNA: TGTGCCAGCGGCAACTTCCAACGGGGACAAGCTGGCTACACCTTC
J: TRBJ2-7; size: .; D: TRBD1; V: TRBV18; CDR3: CASSSGTGGSEQYF; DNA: TGTGCCAGCTCATCCGGGACAGGGGGGTCCGAGCAGTACTTC
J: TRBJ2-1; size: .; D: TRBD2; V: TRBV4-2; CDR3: CASSQDQGQGGRGRQFF; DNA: TGTGCCAGCAGCCAAGATCAGGGGCAGGGCGGGAGGGGGAGGCAGTTCTTC
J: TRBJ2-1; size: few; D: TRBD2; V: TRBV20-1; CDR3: CSAPIPRHTSGNVNEQFF; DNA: TGCAGTGCCCCGATCCCAAGACATACTAGCGGGAACGTGAATGAGCAGTTCTTC
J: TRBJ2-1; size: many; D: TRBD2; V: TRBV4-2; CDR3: CASSPTRSGDNEQFF; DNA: TGTGCCAGCAGCCCCACCCGGAGCGGGGATAATGAGCAGTTCTTC
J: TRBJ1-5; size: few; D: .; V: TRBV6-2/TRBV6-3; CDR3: CASGRNQPQHF; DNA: TGTGCCAGCGGACGGAATCAGCCCCAGCATTTT
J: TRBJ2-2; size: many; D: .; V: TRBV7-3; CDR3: CASSLTDSHNTGELFF; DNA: TGTGCCAGCAGCCTCACAGACAGCCATAACACCGGGGAGCTGTTTTTT
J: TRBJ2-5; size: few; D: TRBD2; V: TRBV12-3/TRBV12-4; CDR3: CASRLSGSWGQETQYF; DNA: TGTGCCAGCAGACTGAGCGGGAGTTGGGGTCAAGAGACCCAGTACTTC